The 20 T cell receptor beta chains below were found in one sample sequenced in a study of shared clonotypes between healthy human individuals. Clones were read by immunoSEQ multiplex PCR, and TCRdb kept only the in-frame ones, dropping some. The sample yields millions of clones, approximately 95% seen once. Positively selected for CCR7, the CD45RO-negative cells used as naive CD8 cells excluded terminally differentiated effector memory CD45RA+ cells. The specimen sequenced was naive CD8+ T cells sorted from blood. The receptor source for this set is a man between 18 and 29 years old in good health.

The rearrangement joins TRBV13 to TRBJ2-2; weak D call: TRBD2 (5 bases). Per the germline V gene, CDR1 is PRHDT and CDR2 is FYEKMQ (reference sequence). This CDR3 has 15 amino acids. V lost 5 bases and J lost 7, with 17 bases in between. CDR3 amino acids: CASSARIEGVGELFF. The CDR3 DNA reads TGTGCCAGCAGCGCAAGGATAGAGGGAGTCGGGGAGCTGTTTTTT.

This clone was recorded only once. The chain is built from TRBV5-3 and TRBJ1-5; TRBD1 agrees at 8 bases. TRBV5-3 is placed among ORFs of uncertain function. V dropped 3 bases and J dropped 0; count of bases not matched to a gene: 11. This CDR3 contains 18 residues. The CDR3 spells CARSSRDRHIYSNQPQHF. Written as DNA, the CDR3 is TGTGCCAGAAGCTCTAGGGACAGGCACATCTATAGCAATCAGCCCCAGCATTTT.

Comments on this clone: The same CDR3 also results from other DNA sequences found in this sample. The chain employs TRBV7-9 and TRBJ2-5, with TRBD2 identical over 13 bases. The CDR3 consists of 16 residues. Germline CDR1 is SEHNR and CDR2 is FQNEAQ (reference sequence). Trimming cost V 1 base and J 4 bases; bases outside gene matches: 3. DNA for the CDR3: TGTGCCAGCAGCTTAGGACTAGCGGGAGGATCAGAGACCCAGTACTTC. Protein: CASSLGLAGGSETQYF.

The DNA of the CDR3 is TGTGCCAGCGGCCCCGGGACAGGACCAAATCAGCCCCAGCATTTT. This codes for CASGPGTGPNQPQHF. The chain joins TRBV5-8 to TRBJ1-5; 8 nucleotides line up with TRBD1. The CDR3 covers 15 residues. Germline CDR1 is SGHTS and CDR2 is YDEGEE. The ends lost 7 bases at V and 4 bases at J; junction bases unmatched: 10. The full variable domain, in which reference TRBV5-8 and TRBJ1-5 provide the parts outside the CDR3, is EAGVTQSPTHLIKTRGQQATLRCSPISGHTSVYWYQQALGLGLQFLLWYDEGEERNRGNFPPRFSGRQFPNYSSELNVNALELEDSALYLCASGPGTGPNQPQHFGDGTRLSIL.

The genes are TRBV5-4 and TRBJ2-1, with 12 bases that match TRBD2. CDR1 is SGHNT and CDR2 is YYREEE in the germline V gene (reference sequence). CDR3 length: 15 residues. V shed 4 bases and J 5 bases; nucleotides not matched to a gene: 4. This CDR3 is CASSMGLAGNNEQFF. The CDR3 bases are TGTGCCAGCAGCATGGGACTAGCGGGCAACAATGAGCAGTTCTTC.

As DNA, the CDR3 is TGTGCCAGCAGTTTATCTGTTGGGGTGAGCACTGAAGCTTTCTTT. Translation gives CASSLSVGVSTEAFF. The genes are TRBV27 and TRBJ1-1; D is unclear. Germline CDR1 reads MNHEY; CDR2 reads SMNVEV (reference sequence). V dropped 0 bases and J dropped 4 bases, with 12 bases sitting between them. The CDR3 is 15 amino acids.

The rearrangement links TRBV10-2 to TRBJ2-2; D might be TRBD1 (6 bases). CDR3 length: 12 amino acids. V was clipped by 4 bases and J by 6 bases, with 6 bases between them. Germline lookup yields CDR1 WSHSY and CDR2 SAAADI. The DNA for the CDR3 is TGCGCCAGCAGTGGACAGGCCGGGGAGCTGTTTTTT. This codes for CASSGQAGELFF.

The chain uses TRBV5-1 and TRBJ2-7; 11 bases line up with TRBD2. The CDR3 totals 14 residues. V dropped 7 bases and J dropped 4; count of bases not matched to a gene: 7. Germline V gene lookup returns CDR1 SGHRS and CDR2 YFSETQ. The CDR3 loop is CASSGTSGLYEQYF. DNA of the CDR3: TGCGCCAGCTCAGGGACTAGCGGACTATACGAGCAGTACTTC.

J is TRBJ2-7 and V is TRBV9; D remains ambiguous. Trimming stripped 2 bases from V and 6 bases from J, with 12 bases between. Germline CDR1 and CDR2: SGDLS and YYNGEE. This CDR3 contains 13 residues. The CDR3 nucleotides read TGTGCCAGCAGCGTCCTCCCAGATAGCGAGCAGTACTTC. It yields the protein CASSVLPDSEQYF. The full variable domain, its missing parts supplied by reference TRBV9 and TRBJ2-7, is DSGVTQTPKHLITATGQRVTLRCSPRSGDLSVYWYQQSLDQGLQFLIQYYNGEERAKGNILERFSAQQFPDLHSELNLSSLELGDSALYFCASSVLPDSEQYFGPGTRLTVT.

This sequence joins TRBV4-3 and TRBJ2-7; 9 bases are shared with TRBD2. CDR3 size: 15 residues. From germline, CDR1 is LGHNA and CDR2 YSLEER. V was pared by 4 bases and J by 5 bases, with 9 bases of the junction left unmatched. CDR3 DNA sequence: TGCGCCAGCAGCCTTGGGCGGGAGGGCCGTGACGAGCAGTACTTC. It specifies CASSLGREGRDEQYF.

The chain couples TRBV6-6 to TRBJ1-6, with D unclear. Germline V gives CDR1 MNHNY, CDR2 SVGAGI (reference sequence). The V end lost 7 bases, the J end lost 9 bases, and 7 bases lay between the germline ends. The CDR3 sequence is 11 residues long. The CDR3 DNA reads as TGTGCCAGCATGATGGGTTCACCCCTCCACTTT. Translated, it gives CASMMGSPLHF.

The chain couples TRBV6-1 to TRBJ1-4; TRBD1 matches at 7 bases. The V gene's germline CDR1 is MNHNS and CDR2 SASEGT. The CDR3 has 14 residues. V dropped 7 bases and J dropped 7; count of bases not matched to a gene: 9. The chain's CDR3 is CASNLDRIGEKLFF. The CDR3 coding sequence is TGTGCCAGCAACCTGGACAGGATCGGTGAAAAACTGTTTTTT.

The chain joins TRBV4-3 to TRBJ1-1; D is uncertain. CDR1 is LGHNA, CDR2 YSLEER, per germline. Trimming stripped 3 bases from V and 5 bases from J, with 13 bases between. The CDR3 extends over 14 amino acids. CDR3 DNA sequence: TGCGCCAGCAGCCACCGAGAGGTTGGGACTGAAGCTTTCTTT. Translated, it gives CASSHREVGTEAFF.

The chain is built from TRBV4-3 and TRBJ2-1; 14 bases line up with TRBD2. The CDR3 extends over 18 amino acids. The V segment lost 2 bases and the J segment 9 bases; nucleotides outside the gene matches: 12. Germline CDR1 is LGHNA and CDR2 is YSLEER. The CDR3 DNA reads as TGCGCCAGCAGCCAACAAAGAGGACTAGCGGGAGGAATAAGTGAGCAGTTCTTC. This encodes CASSQQRGLAGGISEQFF.

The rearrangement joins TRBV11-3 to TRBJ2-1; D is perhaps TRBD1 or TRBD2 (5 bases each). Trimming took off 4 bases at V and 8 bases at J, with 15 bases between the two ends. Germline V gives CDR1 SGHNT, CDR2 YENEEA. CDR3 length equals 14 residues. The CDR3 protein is CASSSAGWGYEQFF. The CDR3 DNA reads TGTGCCAGCAGCTCCGCCGGCTGGGGGTATGAGCAGTTCTTC.

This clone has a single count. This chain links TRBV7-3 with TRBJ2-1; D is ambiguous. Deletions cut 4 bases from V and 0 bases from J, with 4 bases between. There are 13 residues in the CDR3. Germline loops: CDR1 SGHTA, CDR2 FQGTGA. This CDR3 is CASSSTSYNEQFF. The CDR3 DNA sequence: TGTGCCAGCAGCTCAACCTCCTACAATGAGCAGTTCTTC.

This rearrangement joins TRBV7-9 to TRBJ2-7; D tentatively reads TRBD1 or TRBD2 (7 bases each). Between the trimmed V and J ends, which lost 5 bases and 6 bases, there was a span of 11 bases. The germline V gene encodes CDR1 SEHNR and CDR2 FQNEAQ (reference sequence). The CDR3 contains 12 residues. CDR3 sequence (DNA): TGTGCCAGCAGCCCAGGGGGGGCCGAGCAGTACTTC. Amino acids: CASSPGGAEQYF.

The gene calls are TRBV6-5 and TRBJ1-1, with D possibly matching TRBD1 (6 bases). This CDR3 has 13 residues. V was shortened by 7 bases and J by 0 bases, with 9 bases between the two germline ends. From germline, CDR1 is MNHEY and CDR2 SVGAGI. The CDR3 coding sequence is TGTGCCAGCATCGACAGGATGAACACTGAAGCTTTCTTT. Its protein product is CASIDRMNTEAFF.

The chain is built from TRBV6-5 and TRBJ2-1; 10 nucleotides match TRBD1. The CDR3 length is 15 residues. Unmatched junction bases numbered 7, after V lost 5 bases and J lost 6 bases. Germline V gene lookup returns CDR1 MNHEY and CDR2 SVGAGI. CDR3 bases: TGTGCCAGCAGTGGACCGGGACAGGGGCCCAATGAGCAGTTCTTC. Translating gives CASSGPGQGPNEQFF.

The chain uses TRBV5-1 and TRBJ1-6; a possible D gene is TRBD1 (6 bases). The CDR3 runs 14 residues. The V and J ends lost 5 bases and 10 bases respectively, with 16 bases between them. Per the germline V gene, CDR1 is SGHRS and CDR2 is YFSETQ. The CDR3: CASRETGGQSPLHF. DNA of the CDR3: TGCGCCAGCAGGGAAACGGGGGGCCAATCACCCCTCCACTTT.